This T cell receptor beta chain was found in a study of T cell responses to AZD1222 COVID-19 vaccine. A note on this clone: Its specificity is unknown.

The data were produced by immunoSEQ multiplex PCR, yet TCRdb's version contains in-frame clones alone and is incomplete. The profile shows some 150,000 clones, 88% of them singletons. CDR3 size: 15 residues. In germline, CDR1 is SGDLS, CDR2 YYNGEE. V lost 0 bases and J 3 bases, leaving 12 bases between the germline ends. Broader study findings: The sample set comprised mostly white British donors with more females, and clonal diversity was possibly underestimated. Among spike-specific TCRs, nearly half reportedly target unmutated variant regions.

The material sequenced was peripheral blood, taken on day 0 of AZD1222 vaccination. The rearrangement joins TRBV9 to TRBJ1-1; unclear D gene. The clonotype comes from an adult in good health. The chain's CDR3 is CASSVGGTGDTEAFF. The CDR3, as DNA: TGTGCCAGCAGCGTAGGTGGTACGGGAGACACTGAAGCTTTCTTT.